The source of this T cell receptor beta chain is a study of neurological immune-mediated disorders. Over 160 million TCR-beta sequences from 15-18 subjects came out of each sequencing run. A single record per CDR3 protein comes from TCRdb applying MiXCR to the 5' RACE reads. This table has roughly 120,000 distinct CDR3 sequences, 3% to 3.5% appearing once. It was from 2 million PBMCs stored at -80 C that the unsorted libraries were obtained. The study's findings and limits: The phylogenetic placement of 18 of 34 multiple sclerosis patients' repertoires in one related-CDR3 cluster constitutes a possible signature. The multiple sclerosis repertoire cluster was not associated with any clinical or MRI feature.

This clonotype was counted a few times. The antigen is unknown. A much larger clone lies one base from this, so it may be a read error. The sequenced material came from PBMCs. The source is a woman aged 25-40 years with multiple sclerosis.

In nucleotides, the CDR3 is TGTGCCAACGGACAGGGGGACGAAAAACTGTTTTTT. Its protein product is CANGQGDEKLFF. The rearrangement uses TRBV6-6 and TRBJ1-4; TRBD1 agrees at 10 bases. Germline trimming cut 10 bases from V and 8 bases from J; bases unmatched to any gene: 4. This CDR3 comprises 12 residues. The germline V gene has CDR1 MNHNY and CDR2 SVGAGI (reference sequence).